The 5 T cell receptor beta chains reported below all come from one sample, sequenced in a study of blood T cell repertoires in COVID-19. The data were produced by immunoSEQ multiplex PCR, yet TCRdb's version contains in-frame clones alone and is incomplete. The sample includes about 330,000 clones, around 89% seen only once; the top ten take approximately 4%. Input material: peripheral blood. These receptor sequences come from a woman between 45 and 60 years old with active or convalescent COVID-19.

The chain is built from TRBV6-4 and TRBJ1-5; 7 positions agree with TRBD1. The V segment lost 7 bases and the J segment 6 bases; nucleotides outside the gene matches: 9. The germline V gene encodes CDR1 MRHNA and CDR2 SNTAGT. There are 14 residues in the CDR3. CDR3 DNA: TGTGCCAGCACCCCCGACAGGGTGGGTCAGCCCCAGCATTTT. Translated: CASTPDRVGQPQHF.

The chain has TRBV3-1 (or the pseudogene TRBV3-2) and TRBJ2-5, with D maybe TRBD2 (6 bases). V lost 2 bases to trimming and J lost 1 base, with 17 bases between them. This CDR3 spans 17 amino acids. CDR1 and CDR2 (germline): LGHDT, YNNKEL (reference sequence). The CDR3 region is CASSQFVSGTTQETQYF. CDR3 DNA: TGTGCCAGCAGCCAATTCGTTAGCGGCACTACCCAAGAGACCCAGTACTTC.

This chain links TRBV7-8 with TRBJ1-6, with D perhaps matching TRBD1 (5 bases). CDR1 and CDR2 from the germline V gene are SGHVS and FQNEAQ. V shed 5 bases and J shed 0 bases, with 17 bases lying between them. The CDR3 consists of 18 residues. The CDR3 region has the DNA TGTGCCAGCAGCCGTCGACAGCCCCAGAGCTCCTATAATTCACCCCTCCACTTT. It specifies CASSRRQPQSSYNSPLHF.

In DNA, the CDR3 is TGTGCCAGCTCACCGGGGCGCAGTGATAATTCACCCCTCCACTTT. It specifies CASSPGRSDNSPLHF. The chain has TRBV18 and TRBJ1-6; tentative D call: TRBD1 (5 bases). The CDR3 extends over 15 amino acids. In germline, CDR1 is KGHSH, CDR2 LQKENI. Trimming shortened V by 3 bases and J by 5 bases, and 11 bases separated the two germline ends.

V usage is TRBV28 and J usage is TRBJ2-2; a weak D match, TRBD1 (5 bases). Germline CDR1 MDHEN, CDR2 SYDVKM. V was pared by 2 bases and J by 1 base, with 14 bases between. The CDR3 spans 17 residues. CDR3 loop: CASSLVVGQKNTGELFF. CDR3 DNA: TGTGCCAGCAGTTTAGTGGTGGGGCAGAAGAACACCGGGGAGCTGTTTTTT.